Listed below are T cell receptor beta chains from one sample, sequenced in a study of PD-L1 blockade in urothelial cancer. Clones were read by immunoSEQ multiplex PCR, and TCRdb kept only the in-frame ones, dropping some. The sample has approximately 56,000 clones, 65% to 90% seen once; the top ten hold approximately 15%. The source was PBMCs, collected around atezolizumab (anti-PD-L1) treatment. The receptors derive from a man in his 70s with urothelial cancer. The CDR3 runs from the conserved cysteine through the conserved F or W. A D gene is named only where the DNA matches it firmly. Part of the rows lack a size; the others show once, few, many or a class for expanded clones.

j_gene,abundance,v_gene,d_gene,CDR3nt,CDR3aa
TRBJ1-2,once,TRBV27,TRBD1,TGTGCCAGCAGTATGAGACAGGGAGTCCTCTATGGCTACACCTTC,CASSMRQGVLYGYTF
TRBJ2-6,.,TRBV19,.,TGTGCCAGTAGTATGTTGGGGGCCCTCGTCCTGACTTTC,CASSMLGALVLTF
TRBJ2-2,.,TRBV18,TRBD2,TGTGCCAGCTCACCACGACTAGCGGATAACACCGGGGAGCTGTTTTTT,CASSPRLADNTGELFF
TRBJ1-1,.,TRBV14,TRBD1,TGTGCCAGCAGCTCATGGACAGGGAGGACGGCTGAAGCTTTCTTT,CASSSWTGRTAEAFF
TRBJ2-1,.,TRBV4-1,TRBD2,TGCGCCAGCAGCCAAAACCCGGCGGAGGCTAGCGGGAACGATGAACAGTTCTTC,CASSQNPAEASGNDEQFF
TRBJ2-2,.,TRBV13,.,TGTGCCAGCAGCTTGTCCAGATTGCCCGGGGAGCTGTTTTTT,CASSLSRLPGELFF
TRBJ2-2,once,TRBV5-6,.,TGTGCCAGCAGCTCGTACAGGGCCGACGGGGAGCTGTTTTTT,CASSSYRADGELFF
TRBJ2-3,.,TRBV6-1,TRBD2,TGTGCCAGCAGTGAAGCAGGAGGGAGACTAGCGGGGGGAAGGTACGCGTATTTT,CASSEAGGRLAGGRYAYF
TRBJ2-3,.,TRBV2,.,TGTGCCAGCAGTGAAGCGGGGGCGTATTTT,CASSEAGAYF
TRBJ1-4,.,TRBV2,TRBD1,TGTGCCAGCAGTGAAAGGCAGGGGGCGGGAAAACTGTTTTTT,CASSERQGAGKLFF
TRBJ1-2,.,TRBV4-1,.,TGCGCCAGCAGCCAAGATGAAGACAGCAACCACTATGGCTACACCTTC,CASSQDEDSNHYGYTF
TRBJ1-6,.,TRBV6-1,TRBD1,TGTGCCAGCAGTGAAGCGACAGGGGGTAATTCACCCCTCCACTTT,CASSEATGGNSPLHF
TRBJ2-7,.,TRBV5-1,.,TGCGCCAGCAGCTTACCGAGCTCGGACGAGCAGTACTTC,CASSLPSSDEQYF
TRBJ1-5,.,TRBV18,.,TGTGCCAGCTCACCGAGCAGGGCAGGGCAGCCCCAGCATTTT,CASSPSRAGQPQHF
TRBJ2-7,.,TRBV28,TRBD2,TGTGCCAGCAGGCTAGCGGTCCTCTCCTACGAGCAGTACTTC,CASRLAVLSYEQYF
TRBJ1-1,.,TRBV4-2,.,TGTGCCAGCAGCCAAGATCTTACAGCTGTGAACACTGAAGCTTTCTTT,CASSQDLTAVNTEAFF
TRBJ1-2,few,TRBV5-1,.,TGCGCCAGCAGCCCCCGCGAAGCAAACTATGGCTACACCTTC,CASSPREANYGYTF
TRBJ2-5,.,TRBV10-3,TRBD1,TGTGCCATCATGGGGACAGGGGCAAGTGAGACCCAGTACTTC,CAIMGTGASETQYF
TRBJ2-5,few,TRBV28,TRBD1,TGTGCCAGCAGTCCGGGGACAGGGGGCGGGGAGACCCAGTACTTC,CASSPGTGGGETQYF
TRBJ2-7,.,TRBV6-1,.,TGTGCCAGCAGTGAAGTGGGGCTGGGCGTCTTAGCCTACGAGCAGTACTTC,CASSEVGLGVLAYEQYF
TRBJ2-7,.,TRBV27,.,TGTGCCAGCAGTTTATTTCAGGGGGGCTACGAGCAGTACTTC,CASSLFQGGYEQYF
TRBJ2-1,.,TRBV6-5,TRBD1,TGTGCCAGCAGGGGGACAGCCCCCTACAATGAGCAGTTCTTC,CASRGTAPYNEQFF
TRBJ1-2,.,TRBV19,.,TGTGCCAGTAGTACCGAGAGAAACTATGGCTACACCTTC,CASSTERNYGYTF
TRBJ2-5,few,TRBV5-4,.,TGTGCCAGCAGCCTCCGGGACAAAGGTGTACAAGAGACCCAGTACTTC,CASSLRDKGVQETQYF
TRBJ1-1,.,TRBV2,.,TGTGCCAGCATCCAAGGAGGGTTGAACACTGAAGCTTTCTTT,CASIQGGLNTEAFF
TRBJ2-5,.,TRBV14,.,TGTGCCAGCAGCCGCCTACTAGCAACCCGAGAGACCCAGTACTTC,CASSRLLATRETQYF
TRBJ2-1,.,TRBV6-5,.,TGTGCCAGCAGATCCTACTTAGATGAGCAGTTCTTC,CASRSYLDEQFF
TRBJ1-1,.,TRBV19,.,TGTGCCAGTAGTAAAGCAGGTAACTTGAACACTGAAGCTTTCTTT,CASSKAGNLNTEAFF
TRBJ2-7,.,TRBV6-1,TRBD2,TGTGCCAGCAGTCCAGCGGGAGTGCCCTCCTACGAGCAGTACTTC,CASSPAGVPSYEQYF
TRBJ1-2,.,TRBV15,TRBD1,TGTGCCACCAGCAGACGGGGGACAGGGGACGGCTACACCTTC,CATSRRGTGDGYTF
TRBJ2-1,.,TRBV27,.,TGTGCCAGCACCACCGCCGGGGGAAATGAGCAGTTCTTC,CASTTAGGNEQFF
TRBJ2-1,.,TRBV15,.,TGTGCCACCAGCAGAGACAGGGCAGGAACTTCCAGCAATGAGCAGTTCTTC,CATSRDRAGTSSNEQFF
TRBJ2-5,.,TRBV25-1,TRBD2,TGTGCCAGCAGTGAAGTCCTAGCGGGGCAAGAGACCCAGTACTTC,CASSEVLAGQETQYF
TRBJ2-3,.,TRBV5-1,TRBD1,TGCGCCAGCAGCATCCTTGGACAGGGAACAGATACGCAGTATTTT,CASSILGQGTDTQYF
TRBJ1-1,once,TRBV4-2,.,TGTGCCAGCAGCCGGAGGACCCCGGCCACTGAAGCTTTCTTT,CASSRRTPATEAFF
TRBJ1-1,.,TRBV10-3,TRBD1,TGTGCCATCAGTGACCGGACAGGGGGGAACACTGAAGCTTTCTTT,CAISDRTGGNTEAFF
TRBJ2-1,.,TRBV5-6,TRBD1,TGTGCCAGCAGCTTGACGGACAGGTTTTTCTACAATGAGCAGTTCTTC,CASSLTDRFFYNEQFF
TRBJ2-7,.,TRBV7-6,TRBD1,TGTGCCAGCAGCATAACAGGGGGATCCTACGAGCAGTACTTC,CASSITGGSYEQYF
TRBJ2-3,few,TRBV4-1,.,TGCGCCAGCAGCCGCCCGGGAGACAGATACGCGTATTTT,CASSRPGDRYAYF
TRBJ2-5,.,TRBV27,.,TGTGCCAGCAGTTTGGCCAGCCAAGAGACCCAGTACTTC,CASSLASQETQYF
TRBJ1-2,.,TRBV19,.,TGTGCCAGTAGTATGCGGACACCGGATGGCTACACCTTC,CASSMRTPDGYTF
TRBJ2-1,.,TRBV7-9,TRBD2,TGTGCCAGCAGTAGCGGGAGGGGTTACAATGAGCAGTTCTTC,CASSSGRGYNEQFF